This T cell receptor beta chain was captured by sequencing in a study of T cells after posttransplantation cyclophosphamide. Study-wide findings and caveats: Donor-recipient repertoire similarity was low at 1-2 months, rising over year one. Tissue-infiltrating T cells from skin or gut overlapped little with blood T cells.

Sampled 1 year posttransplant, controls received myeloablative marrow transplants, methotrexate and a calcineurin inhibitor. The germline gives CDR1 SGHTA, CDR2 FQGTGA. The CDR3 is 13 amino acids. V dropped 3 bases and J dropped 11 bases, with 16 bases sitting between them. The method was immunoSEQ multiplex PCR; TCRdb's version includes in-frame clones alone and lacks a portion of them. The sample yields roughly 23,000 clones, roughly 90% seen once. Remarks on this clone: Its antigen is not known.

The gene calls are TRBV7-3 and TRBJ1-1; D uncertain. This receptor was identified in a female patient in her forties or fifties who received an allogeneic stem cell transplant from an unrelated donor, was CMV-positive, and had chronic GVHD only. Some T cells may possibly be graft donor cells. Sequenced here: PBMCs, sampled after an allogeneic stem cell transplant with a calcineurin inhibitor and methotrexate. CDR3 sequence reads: CASSLRAGGEAFF. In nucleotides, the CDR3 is TGTGCCAGCAGCTTGAGGGCAGGAGGAGAGGCTTTCTTT.